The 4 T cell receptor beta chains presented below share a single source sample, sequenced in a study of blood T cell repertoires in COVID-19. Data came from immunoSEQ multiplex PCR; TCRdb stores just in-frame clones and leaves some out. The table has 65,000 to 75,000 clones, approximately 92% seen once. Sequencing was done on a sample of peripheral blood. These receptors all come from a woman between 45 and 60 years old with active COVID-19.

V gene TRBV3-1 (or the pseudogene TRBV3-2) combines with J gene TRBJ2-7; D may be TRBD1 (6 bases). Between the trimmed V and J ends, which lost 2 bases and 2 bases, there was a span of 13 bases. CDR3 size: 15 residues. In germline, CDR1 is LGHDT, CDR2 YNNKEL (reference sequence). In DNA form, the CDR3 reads TGTGCCAGCAGCCAAAGATGGACAGCCACCTACGAGCAGTACTTC. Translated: CASSQRWTATYEQYF.

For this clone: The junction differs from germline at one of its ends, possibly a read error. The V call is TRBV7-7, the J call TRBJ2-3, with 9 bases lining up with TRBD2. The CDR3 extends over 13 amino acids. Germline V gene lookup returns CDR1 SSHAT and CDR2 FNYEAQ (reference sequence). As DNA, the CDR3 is TGTGCTAGCAGCCTTCTAGCGGGGCGTACGCAGTATTTT. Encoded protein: CASSLLAGRTQYF.

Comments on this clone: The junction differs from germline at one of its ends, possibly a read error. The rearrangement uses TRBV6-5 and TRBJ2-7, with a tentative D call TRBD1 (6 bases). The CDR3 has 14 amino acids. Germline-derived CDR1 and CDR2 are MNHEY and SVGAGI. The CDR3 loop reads CASSLDRNAYAQYF. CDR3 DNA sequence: TGTGCCAGCAGTTTAGACAGGAATGCCTACGCGCAGTACTTC.

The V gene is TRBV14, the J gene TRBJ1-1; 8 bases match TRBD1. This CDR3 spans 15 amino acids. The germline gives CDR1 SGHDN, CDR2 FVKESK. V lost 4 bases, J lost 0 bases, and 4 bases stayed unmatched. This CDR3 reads CASSPPTGVNTEAFF. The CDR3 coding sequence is TGTGCCAGCAGCCCTCCGACAGGGGTGAACACTGAAGCTTTCTTT.